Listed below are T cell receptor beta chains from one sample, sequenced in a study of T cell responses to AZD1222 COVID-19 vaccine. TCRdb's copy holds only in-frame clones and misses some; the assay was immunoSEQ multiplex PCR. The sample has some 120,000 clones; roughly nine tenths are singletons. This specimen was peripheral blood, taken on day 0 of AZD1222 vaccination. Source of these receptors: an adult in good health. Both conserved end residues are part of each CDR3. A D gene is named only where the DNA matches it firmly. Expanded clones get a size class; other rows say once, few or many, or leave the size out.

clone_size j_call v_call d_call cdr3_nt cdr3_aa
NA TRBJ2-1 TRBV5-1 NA TGCGCCAGCAACAGAGGAATGAGCTCCTACAATGAGCAGTTCTTC CASNRGMSSYNEQFF
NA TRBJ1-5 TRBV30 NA TGTGCCTGGAGCCGGGGATTGCAGCCCCAGCATTTT CAWSRGLQPQHF
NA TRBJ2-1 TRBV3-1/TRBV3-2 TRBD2 TGTGCCAGCAGCCGCGGGACTAGCGGGGGGTATGAGCAGTTCTTC CASSRGTSGGYEQFF
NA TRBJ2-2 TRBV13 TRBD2 TGTGCCAGCAGCTTAGGTGGTAGCGGGAGACGGCGCGGCACCGGGGAGCTGTTTTTT CASSLGGSGRRRGTGELFF
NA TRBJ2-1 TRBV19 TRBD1 TGTGCCAGTAGTTCAACAGGGGGGTCCTACAATGAGCAGTTCTTC CASSSTGGSYNEQFF
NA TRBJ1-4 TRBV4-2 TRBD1 TGTGCCAGCAGCCAAGAGCCAGGGGGCCTCGGTGAAAAACTGTTTTTT CASSQEPGGLGEKLFF
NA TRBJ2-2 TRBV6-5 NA TGTGCCAGCAGTTATTCATCAGGGTCCGGGGAGCTGTTTTTT CASSYSSGSGELFF
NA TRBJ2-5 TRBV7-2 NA TGTGCCAGCAGCACCTCCGGGACCGACCTTTGGGAGACCCAGTACTTC CASSTSGTDLWETQYF
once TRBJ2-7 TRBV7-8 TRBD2 TGTGCCAGCAGCTCCCAAGCGGGGGGGGAGAACGAGCAGTACTTC CASSSQAGGENEQYF
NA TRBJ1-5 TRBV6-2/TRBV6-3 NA TGTGCCAGCAGTTACTTTGGGGACAATCAGCCCCAGCATTTT CASSYFGDNQPQHF
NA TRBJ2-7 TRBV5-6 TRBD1 TGTGCCAGCAGCTTGAGGGGACAGGTAGTCCACGAGCAGTACTTC CASSLRGQVVHEQYF
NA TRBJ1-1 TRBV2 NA TGTGCCAGCAGTGAACGGCTGATAATGAACACTGAAGCTTTCTTT CASSERLIMNTEAFF
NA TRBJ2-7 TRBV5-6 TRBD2 TGTGCCAGCAGCAAGGGACTAGCGGGGATTTTGAGCTCCTACGAGCAGTACTTC CASSKGLAGILSSYEQYF
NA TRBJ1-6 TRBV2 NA TGTGCCAGCAGTGAATCGGCAGGGAACTCACCCCTCCACTTT CASSESAGNSPLHF
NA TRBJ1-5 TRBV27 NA TGTGCCAGCAGTTTAGGGGGGGGCAATCAGCCCCAGCATTTT CASSLGGGNQPQHF
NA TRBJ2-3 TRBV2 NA TGTGCCAGCAGCTCAGGTATAGGCACAGATACGCAGTATTTT CASSSGIGTDTQYF
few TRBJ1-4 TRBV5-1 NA TGCGCCAGCAGCAATCGGGGTACGGATGAAAAACTGTTTTTT CASSNRGTDEKLFF
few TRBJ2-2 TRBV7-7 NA TGTGCTAGCAGCTTAGTACCCCCCGGGGGTTCCACCGGGGAGCTGTTTTTT CASSLVPPGGSTGELFF
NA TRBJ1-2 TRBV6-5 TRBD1 TGTGCCAGCAGCCCCGGGACAGGGAACTATGGCTACACCTTC CASSPGTGNYGYTF
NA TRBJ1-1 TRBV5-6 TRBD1 TGTGCCAGCAGCTCAATACAGGGGGGGAGTGAAGCTTTCTTT CASSSIQGGSEAFF
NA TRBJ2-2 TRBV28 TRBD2 TGTGCCAGCAGAGGAAGCGGGGCCGGGGAGCTGTTTTTT CASRGSGAGELFF
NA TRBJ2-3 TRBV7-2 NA TGTGCCAGCAGCCAGGCAGGGAGGTCGGATACGCAGTATTTT CASSQAGRSDTQYF
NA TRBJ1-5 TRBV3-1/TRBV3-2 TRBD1 TGTGCCAGCAGCCACAACAGGGGAGGTCAGCCCCAGCATTTT CASSHNRGGQPQHF
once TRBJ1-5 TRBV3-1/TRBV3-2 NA TGTGCCAGCAGCCGGCACGATAGCAATCAGCCCCAGCATTTT CASSRHDSNQPQHF
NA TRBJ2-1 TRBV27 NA TGTGCCAGCAGTTTAGGGCGGCCCGGTCAGAGATCGGATGAGCAGTTCTTC CASSLGRPGQRSDEQFF
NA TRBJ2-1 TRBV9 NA TGTGCCAGCAGCGCCCCGGGAAGCTCCTACAATGAGCAGTTCTTC CASSAPGSSYNEQFF
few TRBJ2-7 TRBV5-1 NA TGCGCCAGTCAGGGGTCCCCTCCCTACGAGCAGTACTTC CASQGSPPYEQYF
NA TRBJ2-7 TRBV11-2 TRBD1 TGTGCCAGCAGCTTAACCGACTCAGGGGGAAGCAACGAGCAGTACTTC CASSLTDSGGSNEQYF
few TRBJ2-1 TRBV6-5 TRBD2 TGTGCCAGCACCCCTACCGTAGCGGGCGGCAATGAGCAGTTCTTC CASTPTVAGGNEQFF
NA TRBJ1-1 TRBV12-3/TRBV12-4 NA TGTGCCAGCATCCAAGATGGGAACACTGAAGCTTTCTTT CASIQDGNTEAFF
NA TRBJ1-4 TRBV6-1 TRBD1 TGTGCCAGCAGTGAAGGGACAGGGGCGAATCAAAAACTGTTTTTT CASSEGTGANQKLFF
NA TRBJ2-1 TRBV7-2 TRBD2 TGTGCCAGCAGCCTACAGGGACTAGCGGGGAATGGTGGTGAGCAGTTCTTC CASSLQGLAGNGGEQFF
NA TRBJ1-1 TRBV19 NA TGTGCCAGTAGTCGGATTTCCTACGAAGCTTTCTTT CASSRISYEAFF
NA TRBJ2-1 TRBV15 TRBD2 TGTGCCACTAGTCTCCGGGAGGGTAACAATGAGCAGTTCTTC CATSLREGNNEQFF
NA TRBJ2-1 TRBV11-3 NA TGTGCCAGCAGCTTGGGGGAGGCCAATGAGCAGTTCTTC CASSLGEANEQFF
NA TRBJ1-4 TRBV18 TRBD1 TGTGCCAGCTCGCAAACAGGGGGCCAGGATGAAAAACTGTTTTTT CASSQTGGQDEKLFF
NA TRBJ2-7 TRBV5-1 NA TGCGCCAGCTTAGACAGCGGCGAGCAGTACTTC CASLDSGEQYF
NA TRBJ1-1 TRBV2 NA TGTGCCAGCAGCCAACAGGATGCCCCCCCAGCTTTCTTT CASSQQDAPPAFF
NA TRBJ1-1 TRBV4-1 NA TGCGCCAGCCGCGGGGAGAGCGGATACGCTGAAGCTTTCTTT CASRGESGYAEAFF
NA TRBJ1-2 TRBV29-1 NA TGCAGCGCCGGGAGAGCGGTCTATGGCTACACCTTC CSAGRAVYGYTF
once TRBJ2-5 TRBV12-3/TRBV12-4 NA TGTGCCAGCAGTTTAATGGGGAAAGAGACCCAGTACTTC CASSLMGKETQYF
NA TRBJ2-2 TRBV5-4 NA TGTGCCAGCAGCGCTGGGGCTAGCTACTACACCGGGGAGCTGTTTTTT CASSAGASYYTGELFF
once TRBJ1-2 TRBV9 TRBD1 TGTGCCAGCAGCGCAGCCTGGGACAGGGGAAACTATGGCTACACCTTC CASSAAWDRGNYGYTF
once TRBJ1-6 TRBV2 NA TGTGCCAGCAGTGACCGGACGGCCGGCACACCCCTCCACTTT CASSDRTAGTPLHF
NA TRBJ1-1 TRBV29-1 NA TGCAGCGTTGACGGGGGGCAAGCTTTCTTT CSVDGGQAFF
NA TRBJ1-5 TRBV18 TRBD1 TGTGCCAGCTCACCCACAGGGGGCTTCAATCAGCCCCAGCATTTT CASSPTGGFNQPQHF
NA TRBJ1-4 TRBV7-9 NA TGTGCCAGCAGCCCTGCTCGTGAAAAACTGTTTTTT CASSPAREKLFF
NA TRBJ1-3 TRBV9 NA TGTGCCAGCAGCGTAGGGACTGCTGGAAACACCATATATTTT CASSVGTAGNTIYF
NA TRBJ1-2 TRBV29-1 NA TGCAGCGCCCTACAGGGAGGAGGCTACACCTTC CSALQGGGYTF
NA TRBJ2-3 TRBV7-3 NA TGTGCCAGCAGCTCCCTAGGCGGGGCAGATACGCAGTATTTT CASSSLGGADTQYF
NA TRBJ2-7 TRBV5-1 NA TGCGCCAGCAGCTTGGGCGGATACGAGCAGTACTTC CASSLGGYEQYF
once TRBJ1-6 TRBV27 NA TGTGCCAGCAGTTTTGAAGGGGTGTATAATTCACCCCTCCACTTT CASSFEGVYNSPLHF
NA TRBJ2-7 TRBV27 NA TGTGCCAGCAGTTTACCGGGCAGCCCCTACGAGCAGTACTTC CASSLPGSPYEQYF
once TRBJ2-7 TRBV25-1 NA TGTGCCAGCAGTGGCCCGAGAACCTACTACGAGCAGTACTTC CASSGPRTYYEQYF